Listed below are T cell receptor beta chains from one sample, sequenced in a study of cytomegalovirus exposure and HLA in healthy donors. Sequenced by immunoSEQ multiplex PCR; TCRdb stores in-frame clones only, minus some. The sample lists around 160,000 clones; around 83% were seen once. Sample: PBMCs. These receptors all come from a male donor in good health and CMV-seropositive. Both conserved end residues are trimmed from each CDR3. Each record gives: V gene, J gene, CDR3 length, CDR3 protein.

V gene: TRBV5-4
J gene: TRBJ2-7
CDR3 length: 13
CDR3 protein: ASKIGGSLSYEQY

V gene: TRBV10-3
J gene: TRBJ2-7
CDR3 length: 12
CDR3 protein: AISEKGGIGEQY

V gene: TRBV10-3
J gene: TRBJ1-3
CDR3 length: 13
CDR3 protein: AIMGRESSGNTIY

V gene: TRBV4-1
J gene: TRBJ2-7
CDR3 length: 12
CDR3 protein: ASSPDDYPYEQY

V gene: TRBV9
J gene: TRBJ1-1
CDR3 length: 11
CDR3 protein: ASSLTAGTEAF

V gene: TRBV27
J gene: TRBJ1-2
CDR3 length: 16
CDR3 protein: ASSLHGLGQGDSYGYT

V gene: TRBV18
J gene: TRBJ1-4
CDR3 length: 12
CDR3 protein: ASSPVSGNEKLF

V gene: TRBV30
J gene: TRBJ2-6
CDR3 length: 15
CDR3 protein: AWRRIAGASGANGLT

V gene: TRBV28
J gene: TRBJ1-2
CDR3 length: 14
CDR3 protein: ASSLQMTGAPYGYT

V gene: TRBV5-1
J gene: TRBJ2-7
CDR3 length: 11
CDR3 protein: ASSLEGAYEQY

V gene: TRBV9
J gene: TRBJ1-1
CDR3 length: 12
CDR3 protein: ASSGQGANTEAF

V gene: TRBV4-3
J gene: TRBJ2-2
CDR3 length: 14
CDR3 protein: ASSQGSSGNTGELF

V gene: TRBV5-6
J gene: TRBJ2-7
CDR3 length: 13
CDR3 protein: ASSSLSGNVYEQY

V gene: TRBV2
J gene: TRBJ1-2
CDR3 length: 13
CDR3 protein: ASMGQGATNYGYT

V gene: TRBV28
J gene: TRBJ2-1
CDR3 length: 13
CDR3 protein: ASRWTSGRGHEQF

V gene: TRBV5-1
J gene: TRBJ1-4
CDR3 length: 12
CDR3 protein: ASSLRQGNEKLF

V gene: TRBV6-5
J gene: TRBJ2-7
CDR3 length: 12
CDR3 protein: ASSYGQANYEQY

V gene: TRBV27
J gene: TRBJ2-3
CDR3 length: 14
CDR3 protein: ASSFLGQGVTDTQY

V gene: TRBV19
J gene: TRBJ1-5
CDR3 length: 12
CDR3 protein: ASSGIYSNQPQH

V gene: TRBV6-1
J gene: TRBJ1-2
CDR3 length: 10
CDR3 protein: ASEDRIYGYT

V gene: TRBV14
J gene: TRBJ2-7
CDR3 length: 11
CDR3 protein: ASSYGGSYEQY

V gene: TRBV10-3
J gene: TRBJ2-3
CDR3 length: 13
CDR3 protein: AISGLAQSTDTQY

V gene: TRBV5-5
J gene: TRBJ1-1
CDR3 length: 9
CDR3 protein: ASGRNTEAF

V gene: TRBV7-2
J gene: TRBJ1-1
CDR3 length: 13
CDR3 protein: ASSPNRGRGTEAF

V gene: TRBV27
J gene: TRBJ1-1
CDR3 length: 16
CDR3 protein: ASSLSANQGGWRTEAF

V gene: TRBV10-2
J gene: TRBJ1-1
CDR3 length: 16
CDR3 protein: ASSEGTGTGGVNTEAF

V gene: TRBV5-1
J gene: TRBJ2-2
CDR3 length: 12
CDR3 protein: ASSFAEMSGELF

V gene: TRBV14
J gene: TRBJ1-6
CDR3 length: 13
CDR3 protein: ASSRGAAQNSPLH

V gene: TRBV2
J gene: TRBJ1-2
CDR3 length: 12
CDR3 protein: ASSAMGQNYGYT

V gene: TRBV27
J gene: TRBJ1-4
CDR3 length: 13
CDR3 protein: ASSRPGSSDEKLF

V gene: TRBV30
J gene: TRBJ1-6
CDR3 length: 14
CDR3 protein: AWSASNFSPASPLH

V gene: TRBV4-1
J gene: TRBJ2-7
CDR3 length: 13
CDR3 protein: ASSPTGTASYEQY

V gene: TRBV19
J gene: TRBJ1-5
CDR3 length: 13
CDR3 protein: ASSPRDSPGQPQH

V gene: TRBV7-9
J gene: TRBJ1-4
CDR3 length: 13
CDR3 protein: ASSYTGTGGEKLF

V gene: TRBV6-6
J gene: TRBJ1-1
CDR3 length: 12
CDR3 protein: ASSFNDQGGEAF

V gene: TRBV5-4
J gene: TRBJ2-1
CDR3 length: 13
CDR3 protein: ASSSSGTGANEQF

V gene: TRBV5-1
J gene: TRBJ2-5
CDR3 length: 10
CDR3 protein: ASRLTGETQY

V gene: TRBV7-2
J gene: TRBJ2-5
CDR3 length: 14
CDR3 protein: ASSVRLAVLGETQY

V gene: TRBV19
J gene: TRBJ2-7
CDR3 length: 13
CDR3 protein: ASSIPGQGYYEQY

V gene: TRBV5-4
J gene: TRBJ1-5
CDR3 length: 13
CDR3 protein: ASSFEGGGNQPQH

V gene: TRBV15
J gene: -
CDR3 length: 12
CDR3 protein: ATSREAGSYEQY

V gene: TRBV5-4
J gene: TRBJ2-2
CDR3 length: 13
CDR3 protein: ASSLGGGDTGELF

V gene: TRBV11-2
J gene: TRBJ1-1
CDR3 length: 9
CDR3 protein: ASSWAVEAF

V gene: TRBV6-5
J gene: TRBJ1-5
CDR3 length: 11
CDR3 protein: ASRNGGSQPQH

V gene: TRBV27
J gene: TRBJ2-7
CDR3 length: 13
CDR3 protein: ASSLSVQGSSKQY

V gene: TRBV5-1
J gene: TRBJ2-3
CDR3 length: 14
CDR3 protein: ASSFERGGSTDTQY

V gene: TRBV11-2
J gene: TRBJ1-4
CDR3 length: 12
CDR3 protein: ASSLTGLNEKLF

V gene: TRBV18
J gene: TRBJ2-7
CDR3 length: 13
CDR3 protein: ASSPPLQGADEQY

V gene: TRBV15
J gene: TRBJ2-7
CDR3 length: 10
CDR3 protein: ATSRESYEQY